These T cell receptor beta chains were read from a single sample in a study of blood T cell repertoires in COVID-19. The protocol was immunoSEQ multiplex PCR, while the TCRdb copy is restricted to in-frame clones and leaves out a portion. The sample holds under 50,000 clones, approximately 92% seen once. The sequenced sample consisted of peripheral blood. The source is a human donor in a cohort sampled during active COVID-19. CDR3s include the opening cysteine and the closing phenylalanine or tryptophan. Fields, in order: V gene, clone size, J gene, D gene, CDR3 DNA, CDR3 protein. D genes are given only for firm matches. Clone sizes are given selectively: once, few, many, or a class where the clone is expanded.

TRBV5-1	few	TRBJ2-2	TRBD2	TGCGCCAGCAGTCCCCGGGGGGACGGGGAGCTGTTTTTT	CASSPRGDGELFF
TRBV6-4	.	TRBJ2-1	TRBD2	TGTGCCAGCAGGCGGGAGCGGGCGGTAGTCAATGAGCAGTTCTTC	CASRRERAVVNEQFF
TRBV5-1	.	TRBJ2-5	TRBD1	TGCGCCAGCAGCGCAGGACAGGGAATGGGAGAGACCCAGTACTTC	CASSAGQGMGETQYF
TRBV6-5	.	TRBJ1-2	TRBD1	TGTGCCAGCAGTTATGGGGACAGCTATGGCTACACCTTC	CASSYGDSYGYTF
TRBV6-1	.	TRBJ2-1	TRBD2	TGTGCCAGCAGTGAAGTGTTGGCGGGAGCCTCCAATGAGCAGTTCTTC	CASSEVLAGASNEQFF
TRBV5-4	.	TRBJ1-1	.	TGTGCCAGCAGCTTGGCCGGCGGAGGTGTCACTGAAGCTTTCTTT	CASSLAGGGVTEAFF
TRBV10-3	.	TRBJ1-5	TRBD1	TGTGCCATCAGTGAGTCCGACAGGGGCAATCAGCCCCAGCATTTT	CAISESDRGNQPQHF
TRBV5-5	.	TRBJ2-5	.	TGTGCCAGCAGCTTAGTGAAGGGGAGGCAAGAGACCCAGTACTTC	CASSLVKGRQETQYF
TRBV6-5	few	TRBJ2-1	.	TGTGCCAGCTGGAAGGACAGATACAATGAGCAGTTCTTC	CASWKDRYNEQFF
TRBV7-6	.	TRBJ1-1	.	TGTGCCAGCAGCTTAGCCGGCGGTCAGCTGAACACTGAAGCTTTCTTT	CASSLAGGQLNTEAFF
TRBV10-3	.	TRBJ2-2	.	TGTGCCATCAGGGAGGGGACTGGGTACGGGGAGCTGTTTTTT	CAIREGTGYGELFF
TRBV5-1	.	TRBJ2-7	.	TGCGCCAGCAGTTCAGGGGCTAACTACGAGCAGTACTTC	CASSSGANYEQYF
TRBV5-1	.	TRBJ2-7	TRBD2	TGCGCCAGCAGCTTGGCCCTGACTAGCGGGGCGACCTCCTCCTACGAGCAGTACTTC	CASSLALTSGATSSYEQYF
TRBV7-8	once	TRBJ2-5	.	TGTGCCAGCAGCTTAAAGCGGACCCAAGAGACCCAGTACTTC	CASSLKRTQETQYF
TRBV18	.	TRBJ1-6	TRBD1	TGTGCCAGCTCACCGGGGACAGGGGATAATTCACCCCTCCACTTT	CASSPGTGDNSPLHF
TRBV7-6	.	TRBJ1-4	.	TGTGCCAGCAGCTTAGGGAGGGGCACGAAAAAACTGTTTTTT	CASSLGRGTKKLFF
TRBV18	.	TRBJ1-1	TRBD1	TGTGCCAGCTCACCCGGACAGGGCACTGAAGCTTTCTTT	CASSPGQGTEAFF
TRBV3-1/TRBV3-2	.	TRBJ1-4	TRBD1	TGTGCCAGCAGCCAAACAGGGGGCGCAACTAATGAAAAACTGTTTTTT	CASSQTGGATNEKLFF
TRBV6-6	.	TRBJ1-5	.	TGTGCCAGCAGTCAGGGGTGGGGCGGAATCGGCAATCAGCCCCAGCATTTT	CASSQGWGGIGNQPQHF
TRBV10-3	.	TRBJ2-1	.	TGTGCCATCAGTCCCGTGGAGGGTGAGCAGTTCTTC	CAISPVEGEQFF
TRBV29-1	.	TRBJ1-2	.	TGCAGCGTTCACGCCGTACAGGCGAGTTATGGCTACACCTTC	CSVHAVQASYGYTF
TRBV11-2	.	TRBJ1-3	.	TGTGCCAGCAGCTTAGATCTAGGAAGTCACTCTGGAAACACCATATATTTT	CASSLDLGSHSGNTIYF
TRBV10-3	.	TRBJ1-6	.	TGTGCCATCAGAGGGAGTAATTCACCCCTCCACTTT	CAIRGSNSPLHF
TRBV14	.	TRBJ2-5	.	TGTGCCAGCAGCAGGCGACAGGCACGGGAGACCCAGTACTTC	CASSRRQARETQYF
TRBV7-2	.	TRBJ1-2	.	TGTGCCAGCAGCCTCTACTCGATTTATGGCTACACCTTC	CASSLYSIYGYTF
TRBV6-2/TRBV6-3	.	TRBJ1-5	TRBD1	TGTGCCAGCAGCCTACCTGGGACAGCGATTAGCAATCAGCCCCAGCATTTT	CASSLPGTAISNQPQHF
TRBV7-2	.	TRBJ2-5	.	TGTGCCAGCAGCCGTGGACAGAAAGAGACCCAGTACTTC	CASSRGQKETQYF
TRBV7-9	.	TRBJ2-2	TRBD2	TGTGCCAGCAGCTTATCTAGCGGGAGACCCACCGGGGAGCTGTTTTTT	CASSLSSGRPTGELFF
TRBV7-2	.	TRBJ1-2	TRBD1	TGTGCCAGCAGCTTAAGCTGGCTTTTTGGACAGGGGATCTATGGCTACACCTTC	CASSLSWLFGQGIYGYTF
TRBV3-1/TRBV3-2	.	TRBJ1-4	.	TGTGCCAGCAGCCTAAATGAAAAACTGTTTTTT	CASSLNEKLFF
TRBV7-2	.	TRBJ2-1	TRBD1	TGTGCCAGCAGCTGGGACAGGGGATACAATGAGCAGTTCTTC	CASSWDRGYNEQFF
TRBV5-1	.	TRBJ1-1	.	TGCGCCAGCAGCTTGAGCCAGGAAAACACTGAAGCTTTCTTT	CASSLSQENTEAFF
TRBV18	.	TRBJ2-4	TRBD1	TGTGCCAGCTCACCGTCAGGGGGATCGGCCAAAAACATTCAGTACTTC	CASSPSGGSAKNIQYF
TRBV5-6	.	TRBJ2-7	.	TGTGCCAGCAGCTTGGGGGGGACTCCGCGCTACGAGCAGTACTTC	CASSLGGTPRYEQYF
TRBV5-1	.	TRBJ2-3	TRBD2	TGCGCCAGCAGCTTGCGGGCTACCGGGAGGGTCACAGATACGCAGTATTTT	CASSLRATGRVTDTQYF
TRBV5-1	.	TRBJ2-3	.	TGCGCCAGCAGCCCCGTCTCCGATACGCAGTATTTT	CASSPVSDTQYF
TRBV4-3	.	TRBJ1-6	.	TGCGCCAGCAGCCAAGAAACAGGTTCGAATTCACCCCTCCACTTT	CASSQETGSNSPLHF
TRBV19	once	TRBJ1-3	.	TGTGCCAGTAGTATAGGGCACTCTGGAAACACCATATATTTT	CASSIGHSGNTIYF
TRBV7-2	.	TRBJ2-7	TRBD2	TGTGCCAGCAGCCCTAGCGGTGGGCCCAGAACGATCTACGAGCAGTACTTC	CASSPSGGPRTIYEQYF
TRBV12-5	.	TRBJ2-1	TRBD2	TGTGCTAGTGGTTTGGCGGGAGGCTCCTACAATGAGCAGTTCTTC	CASGLAGGSYNEQFF
TRBV6-5	.	TRBJ2-2	TRBD1	TGTGCCAGCAGTCCGGGACAGTTGGTTACCGGGGAGCTGTTTTTT	CASSPGQLVTGELFF
TRBV28	.	TRBJ2-3	TRBD1	TGTGCCAGCAGTTTTATCACAGGGGGCACTCCAGATACGCAGTATTTT	CASSFITGGTPDTQYF
TRBV11-3	.	TRBJ2-3	TRBD1	TGTGCCAGCAGCCAAGGACAGGGGGCTGCAGATACGCAGTATTTT	CASSQGQGAADTQYF
TRBV6-1	.	TRBJ2-5	.	TGTGCCAGCAGTGAAGGAGGGTTTAGGGAGACCCAGTACTTC	CASSEGGFRETQYF
TRBV11-1	.	TRBJ1-2	TRBD1	TGTGCCAGCAGCTCTCCGGGACAGGGGGCCAGTGGCTACACCTTC	CASSSPGQGASGYTF
TRBV9	.	TRBJ1-1	.	TGTGCCAGCAGTCCCGGAGGTCAACGGCGGACTGAAGCTTTCTTT	CASSPGGQRRTEAFF
TRBV7-9	.	TRBJ2-2	.	TGTGCCAGCAGCCGAGTCCGGTTGGGGGCCCCGAACACCGGGGAGCTGTTTTTT	CASSRVRLGAPNTGELFF
TRBV7-9	.	TRBJ1-5	TRBD1	TGTGCCAGCAGCTTAGGCCAGGGGGACAATCAGCCCCAGCATTTT	CASSLGQGDNQPQHF
TRBV6-1	.	TRBJ2-2	.	TGTGCCAGCAGTGAAGGGAGCAGGGAGCTGTTTTTT	CASSEGSRELFF
TRBV9	.	TRBJ2-5	.	TGTGCCAGCAGCCCCCGGAGCGTGGGCGGGCCCGAGACCCAGTACTTC	CASSPRSVGGPETQYF
TRBV10-1	.	TRBJ2-1	.	TGCGCCAGCAGTGTAACCGGGGTTGAGCAGTTCTTC	CASSVTGVEQFF
TRBV5-1	.	TRBJ2-1	.	TGCGCCAGCAGCTTGGGACAGGCGCCCGGGAATGAGCAGTTCTTC	CASSLGQAPGNEQFF
TRBV5-1	.	TRBJ2-7	.	TGCGCCAGCAGCCGACGGGGGCAGGGGGTTGACTCCTACGAGCAGTACTTC	CASSRRGQGVDSYEQYF
TRBV7-2	once	TRBJ2-7	.	TGTGCCAGCAGCTTAGATCAGGTCTACGAGCAGTACTTC	CASSLDQVYEQYF
TRBV4-3	.	TRBJ1-1	TRBD1	TGCGCCAGCAGCCAAGATCCGGCCGGGACAGGGTCGAACACTGAAGCTTTCTTT	CASSQDPAGTGSNTEAFF
TRBV5-1	once	TRBJ1-4	.	TGCGCCAGCAGCTTGGGTGACAGTGCTGGTTATGAAAAACTGTTTTTT	CASSLGDSAGYEKLFF
TRBV19	.	TRBJ2-1	.	TGTGCCAGTAACACAGGGACCCCCTACAATGAGCAGTTCTTC	CASNTGTPYNEQFF